What follows are 32 T cell receptor beta chains derived from one specimen sequenced in a study of T cells expressing NK-cell markers. TCRdb reanalyzed the 5' RACE reads and collapses them to one entry per CDR3 protein, without DNA. The listing records around 470,000 distinct CDR3 sequences. The material sequenced was blood T cells: a sorted CD56 or NKG2C T cell subset, CD4+ or CD8+ T cells, or bulk PBMC T cells (not recorded which). The origin of the receptors is a woman aged 45-65 years in good health.

This chain joins TRBV30 and TRBJ1-1; TCRdb selects TRBD1, and the lack of DNA leaves this call unchecked. The CDR3 runs to 11 residues. CDR1 is GTSNPN and CDR2 is SVGIG in the germline V gene (reference sequence). This CDR3 reads CAWEDSMGLFF.

This chain's CDR3 is CASSHRGSKETQYF. This chain joins TRBV5-1 and TRBJ2-5. This CDR3 has 14 residues. Germline V gene sequence: CDR1 SGHRS, CDR2 YFSETQ.

The chain couples TRBV3-1 to TRBJ2-3. Per germline, CDR1 LGHDT and CDR2 YNNKEL (reference sequence). The CDR3 sequence is 11 residues long. The CDR3 is CASVDTDTQYF.

The V gene is TRBV27, the J gene TRBJ2-1. The CDR3 length is 15 residues. The germline V gene has CDR1 MNHEY and CDR2 SMNVEV (reference sequence). The CDR3 here is CASSSYGSSYNEQFF.

The rearrangement uses TRBV18 and TRBJ1-4; without DNA, the TCRdb call of TRBD1 cannot be checked. CDR3 length: 17 residues. Germline CDR1 and CDR2: KGHSH and LQKENI. CDR3 residues: CASSPQGQPIENEKLFF.

The chain carries TRBV7-8 and TRBJ2-1; TCRdb gives TRBD1 as the D gene, but with no DNA this cannot be confirmed. The CDR3 is 13 amino acids. CDR1 is SGHVS and CDR2 is FQNEAQ in the germline V gene. The CDR3 sequence: CASSDRDDNEQFF.

The chain has TRBV28 and TRBJ2-7; TCRdb designates TRBD2, a call that cannot be tested without DNA. Germline V CDR1 and CDR2: MDHEN, SYDVKM. The CDR3 has 16 residues. The CDR3: CASSFMWLADSYEQYF. The entire variable domain, with the rest obtained from reference TRBV28 and TRBJ2-7, is as follows: DVKVTQSSRYLVKRTGEKVFLECVQDMDHENMFWYRQDPGLGLRLIYFSYDVKMKEKGDIPEGYSVSREKKERFSLILESASTNQTSMYLCASSFMWLADSYEQYFGPGTRLTVT.

The chain joins TRBV29-1 to TRBJ2-3; TCRdb returns TRBD2, unconfirmable since there is no DNA. CDR3 length: 15 amino acids. Germline values: CDR1 SQVTM, CDR2 ANQGSEA. Here the CDR3 reads CSVDWSPYRTDTQYF.

V and J are TRBV3-1 and TRBJ2-1. CDR1 and CDR2 from the germline V gene are LGHDT and YNNKEL (reference sequence). CDR3 length: 13 residues. The CDR3 protein is CASRQALGNEQFF.

The rearrangement links TRBV12-3 or TRBV12-4 to TRBJ1-2; TCRdb proposes TRBD1, but this gene call is untestable without DNA. The CDR3 contains 14 residues. CDR3: CASTPTGGGYGYTF.

The V gene is TRBV4-1, the J gene TRBJ2-2; lacking DNA, the TRBD1 call made by TCRdb goes unchecked. The V gene's germline CDR1 is MGHRA and CDR2 YSYEKL. The CDR3 sequence is 16 residues long. CDR3 in amino acids: CASSLAGQGRAGELFF.

The chain joins TRBV5-1 to TRBJ2-1; absent DNA, TCRdb's TRBD2 call cannot be checked. Germline-derived CDR1 and CDR2 are SGHRS and YFSETQ. CDR3 length: 15 amino acids. The CDR3 region is CASSLVGAGRAEQFF.

V gene TRBV2 combines with J gene TRBJ2-6; TCRdb outputs TRBD2, but without DNA this stays unchecked. There are 15 residues in the CDR3. CDR1 and CDR2 (germline): SNHLY, FYNNEI. CDR3: CASSVRGGGANVLTF.

The CDR3 reads CASTGPGLAPAVLPDTQYF. V is TRBV2 and J is TRBJ2-3; no DNA is available, so the TRBD2 call from TCRdb remains unchecked. Germline CDR1 is SNHLY and CDR2 is FYNNEI. The CDR3 is 19 residues long.

This CDR3 reads CSAGPKGPYEQYF. The chain joins TRBV20-1 to TRBJ2-7; TCRdb designates TRBD2, a call that cannot be tested without DNA. Germline V gene data show CDR1 as DFQATT and CDR2 as SNEGSKA (reference sequence). The CDR3 contains 13 residues.

This sequence joins TRBV7-9 and TRBJ1-1; TCRdb outputs TRBD1, but without DNA this stays unchecked. The V gene's germline CDR1 is SEHNR and CDR2 FQNEAQ (reference sequence). This CDR3 has 15 amino acids. The CDR3 spells CASSFQGGMNTEAFF.

V and J are TRBV10-3 and TRBJ2-1; without DNA, the TCRdb call of TRBD1 cannot be checked. Germline lookup yields CDR1 ENHRY and CDR2 SYGVKD. The CDR3 runs to 13 residues. The CDR3 protein is CAISAPGFDEQFF.

The chain joins TRBV5-8 to TRBJ2-5; TCRdb returns TRBD2, unconfirmable since there is no DNA. This CDR3 is 14 amino acids long. Per the germline V gene, CDR1 is SGHTS and CDR2 is YDEGEE. The CDR3 loop is CASSFSSGQETQYF. The entire variable domain, with the rest obtained from reference TRBV5-8 and TRBJ2-5, is as follows: EAGVTQSPTHLIKTRGQQATLRCSPISGHTSVYWYQQALGLGLQFLLWYDEGEERNRGNFPPRFSGRQFPNYSSELNVNALELEDSALYLCASSFSSGQETQYFGPGTRLLVL.

V and J are TRBV4-1 and TRBJ1-3; TCRdb's D gene call, TRBD1, goes unchecked for lack of DNA. The germline CDR1 and CDR2 sequences are MGHRA and YSYEKL. The CDR3 covers 16 residues. CDR3 amino acids: CASSQDQGVGGNTIYF.

The chain uses TRBV12-3 or TRBV12-4 and TRBJ2-7; TCRdb proposes TRBD2, but this gene call is untestable without DNA. There are 14 residues in the CDR3. The CDR3 region is CASSRRYSSYEQYF.

CDR3 protein: CASSFAGTGANVLTF. The chain recombines TRBV27 with TRBJ2-6. The CDR3 is 15 amino acids. Germline V gene sequence: CDR1 MNHEY, CDR2 SMNVEV (reference sequence).

The chain has TRBV24-1 and TRBJ2-3; TCRdb picks TRBD1, but there is no DNA to check that call. CDR1 and CDR2 (germline): KGHDR, SFDVKD. This CDR3 has 14 residues. The CDR3 sequence: CATSEHRGRDTQYF.

The chain combines TRBV3-1 with TRBJ1-2; as DNA is missing, the TRBD1 call by TCRdb cannot be tested. The CDR3 covers 17 residues. The germline CDR1 and CDR2 sequences are LGHDT and YNNKEL (reference sequence). This CDR3 is CASSQPRAGQGTYGYTF.

The chain recombines TRBV12-3 or TRBV12-4 with TRBJ2-1; TCRdb reports TRBD2, a call that lacks DNA to check it against. The CDR3 is 17 residues long. CDR3: CASSLRTSGAGNNEQFF.

The chain is built from TRBV12-3 or TRBV12-4 and TRBJ2-5; TCRdb's D call, TRBD1, is unchecked because there is no DNA. The CDR3 covers 16 residues. The CDR3 reads CASSPYGAGAQETQYF.

The rearrangement joins TRBV5-1 to TRBJ1-1; TCRdb indicates TRBD1, and absent DNA this call remains unverified. Germline values: CDR1 SGHRS, CDR2 YFSETQ. This CDR3 spans 15 amino acids. CDR3 sequence reads: CASSPSEGLNTEAFF.

This CDR3 reads CASSHGGGVGNEQFF. This rearrangement joins TRBV3-1 to TRBJ2-1; absent DNA, TCRdb's TRBD1 call cannot be checked. This CDR3 has 15 residues. Germline loops: CDR1 LGHDT, CDR2 YNNKEL (reference sequence).

The rearrangement joins TRBV11-3 to TRBJ2-1; the D call of TRBD2 rests on TCRdb alone, since no DNA is present to check it. The germline V gene has CDR1 SGHNT and CDR2 YENEEA. The CDR3 has 15 residues. The chain's CDR3 is CASSPTGTRGNEQFF.

The J gene is TRBJ1-5, the V gene TRBV5-1; TCRdb outputs TRBD1, but without DNA this stays unchecked. Germline lookup yields CDR1 SGHRS and CDR2 YFSETQ. The CDR3 has 16 amino acids. The CDR3 spells CASSHPGTYSNQPQHF.

The CDR3 loop reads CASIGRASPYGYTF. The V and J genes are TRBV12-3 or TRBV12-4 and TRBJ1-2; TCRdb gives TRBD1 as the D gene, but with no DNA this cannot be confirmed. The CDR3 loop spans 14 amino acids.

V gene TRBV11-2 combines with J gene TRBJ2-3; TCRdb calls TRBD1, which cannot be checked without DNA. The germline gives CDR1 SGHAT, CDR2 FQNNGV. This CDR3 is built from 15 residues. Here the CDR3 reads CASSLQGTHTDTQYF.

CDR3 residues: CASLAGTRWYEQYF. This chain connects TRBV21-1 to TRBJ2-7; without DNA, the TCRdb call of TRBD2 cannot be checked. TRBV21-1 corresponds to a pseudogene. The CDR3 is made up of 14 amino acids.